This T cell receptor beta chain was found in a study of blood T cell repertoires in COVID-19. Study details: Acute-phase and convalescent COVID-19 samples originated in the United States, Italy and Spain. In each case, the material was cDNA or gDNA derived from T cells, B-cell-depleted T cells, or PBMCs.

The CDR3 spans 12 residues. CDR1 and CDR2 from the germline V gene are LGHDT and YNNKEL (reference sequence). V was pared by 1 base and J by 9 bases, with 7 bases between. Clones were sequenced by immunoSEQ multiplex PCR, and TCRdb holds only the in-frame ones, with some missing. The sample consists of a few hundred thousand clones, about 87% of them appearing once. Everyone who took part was roughly 18 to 89 years old, and they came from about two dozen US areas. Cohorts were based on clinical histories the participants reported. This sequence was found in a woman aged 40-49 years who had been exposed to COVID-19. The sequenced sample was PBMCs or T cells enriched from blood (not recorded which). V and J are TRBV3-1 (or the pseudogene TRBV3-2) and TRBJ2-1; D remains ambiguous. CDR3 loop: CASSQVASEQFF. Here the CDR3 DNA reads TGTGCCAGCAGCCAAGTGGCCAGTGAGCAGTTCTTC.